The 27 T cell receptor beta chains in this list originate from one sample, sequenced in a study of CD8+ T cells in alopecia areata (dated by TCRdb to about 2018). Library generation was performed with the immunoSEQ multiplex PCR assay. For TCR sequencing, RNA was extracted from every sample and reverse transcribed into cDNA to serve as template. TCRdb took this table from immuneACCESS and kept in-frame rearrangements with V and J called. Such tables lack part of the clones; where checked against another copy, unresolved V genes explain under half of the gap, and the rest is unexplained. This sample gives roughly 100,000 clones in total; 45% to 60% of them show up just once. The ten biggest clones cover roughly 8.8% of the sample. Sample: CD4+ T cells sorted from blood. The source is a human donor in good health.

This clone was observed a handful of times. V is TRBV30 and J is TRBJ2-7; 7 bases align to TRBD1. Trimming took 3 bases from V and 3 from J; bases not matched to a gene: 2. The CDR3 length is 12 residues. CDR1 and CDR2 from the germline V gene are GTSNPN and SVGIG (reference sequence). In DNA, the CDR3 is TGTGCCTGGAGCCGGGACAGCTACGAGCAGTACTTC. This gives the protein CAWSRDSYEQYF.

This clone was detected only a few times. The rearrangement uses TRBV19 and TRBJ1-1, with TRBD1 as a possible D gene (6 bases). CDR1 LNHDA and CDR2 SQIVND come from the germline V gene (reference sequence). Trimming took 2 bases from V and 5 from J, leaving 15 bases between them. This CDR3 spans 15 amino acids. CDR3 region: CASSITGGRNTEAFF. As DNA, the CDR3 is TGTGCCAGTAGTATAACGGGGGGCCGGAATACTGAAGCTTTCTTT.

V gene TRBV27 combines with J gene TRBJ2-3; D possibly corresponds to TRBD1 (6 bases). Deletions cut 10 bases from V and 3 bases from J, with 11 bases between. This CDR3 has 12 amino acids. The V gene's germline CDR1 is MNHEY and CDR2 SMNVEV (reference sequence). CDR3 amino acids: CATRTATDTQYF. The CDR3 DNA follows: TGTGCCACCCGGACAGCAACAGATACGCAGTATTTT.

Written as DNA, the CDR3 is TGCGCCAGCAGCTTGGTGCAGACAGCGAACACCGGGGAGCTGTTTTTT. This translates into CASSLVQTANTGELFF. V gene TRBV5-1 combines with J gene TRBJ2-2; TRBD1 might be the D (5 bases). Germline CDR1 reads SGHRS; CDR2 reads YFSETQ. Trimming pared 0 bases from V and 0 bases from J, leaving 9 bases between. The CDR3 consists of 16 residues.

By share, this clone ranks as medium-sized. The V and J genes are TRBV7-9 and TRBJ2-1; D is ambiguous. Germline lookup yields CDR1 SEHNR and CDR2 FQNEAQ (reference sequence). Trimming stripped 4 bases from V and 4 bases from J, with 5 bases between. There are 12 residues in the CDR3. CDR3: CASSSRYNEQFF. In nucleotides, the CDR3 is TGTGCCAGCAGCTCCCGATACAATGAGCAGTTCTTC.

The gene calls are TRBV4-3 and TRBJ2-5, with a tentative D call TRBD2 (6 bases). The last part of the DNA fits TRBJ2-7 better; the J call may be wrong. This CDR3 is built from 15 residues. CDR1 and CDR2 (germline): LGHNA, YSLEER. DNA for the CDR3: TGCGCCAGCAGCCAAGAGGGGACGGGAGTATACGAGCAGTACTTC. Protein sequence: CASSQEGTGVYEQYF.

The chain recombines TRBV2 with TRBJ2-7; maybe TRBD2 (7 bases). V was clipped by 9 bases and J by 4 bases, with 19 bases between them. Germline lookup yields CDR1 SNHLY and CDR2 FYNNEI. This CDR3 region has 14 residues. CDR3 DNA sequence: TGTGCCAGTCGGACCTTGGGGGGGCGGTACGAGCAGTACTTC. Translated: CASRTLGGRYEQYF.

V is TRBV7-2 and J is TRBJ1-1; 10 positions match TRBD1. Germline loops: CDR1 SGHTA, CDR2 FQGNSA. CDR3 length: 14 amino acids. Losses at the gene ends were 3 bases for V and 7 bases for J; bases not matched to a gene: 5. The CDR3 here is CASSLTGGKGEAFF. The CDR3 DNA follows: TGTGCCAGCAGCTTGACAGGGGGCAAGGGTGAAGCTTTCTTT.

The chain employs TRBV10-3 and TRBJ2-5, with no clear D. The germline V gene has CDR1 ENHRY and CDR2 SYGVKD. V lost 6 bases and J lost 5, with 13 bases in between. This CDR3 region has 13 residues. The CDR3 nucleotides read TGTGCCATCAGCCCCTCACTGGGGGAGACCCAGTACTTC. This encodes CAISPSLGETQYF.

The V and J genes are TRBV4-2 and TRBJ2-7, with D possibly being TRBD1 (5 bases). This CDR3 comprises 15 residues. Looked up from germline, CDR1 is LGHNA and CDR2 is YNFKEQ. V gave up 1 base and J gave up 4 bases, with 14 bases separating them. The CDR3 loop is CASSQGQSGSYEQYF. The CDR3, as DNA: TGTGCCAGCAGCCAAGGACAGTCCGGGTCTTACGAGCAGTACTTC.

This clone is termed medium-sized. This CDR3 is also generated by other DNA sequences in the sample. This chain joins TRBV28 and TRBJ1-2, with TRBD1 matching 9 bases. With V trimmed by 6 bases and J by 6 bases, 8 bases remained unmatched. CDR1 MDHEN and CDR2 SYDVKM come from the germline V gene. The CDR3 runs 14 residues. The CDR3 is CASSRGQGRDGYTF. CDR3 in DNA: TGTGCCAGCAGCCGTGGACAGGGGAGAGATGGCTACACCTTC.

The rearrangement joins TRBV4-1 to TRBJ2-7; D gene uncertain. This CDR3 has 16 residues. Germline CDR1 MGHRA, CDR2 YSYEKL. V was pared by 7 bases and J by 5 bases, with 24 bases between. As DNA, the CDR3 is TGCGCCAGCATGGGCGGAGCGCCTGTAGTTCGCCACGAGCAGTACTTC. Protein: CASMGGAPVVRHEQYF.

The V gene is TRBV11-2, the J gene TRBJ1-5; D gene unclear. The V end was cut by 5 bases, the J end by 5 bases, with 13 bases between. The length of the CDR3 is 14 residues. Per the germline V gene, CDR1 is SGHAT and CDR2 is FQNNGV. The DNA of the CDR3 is TGTGCCAGCAGCCCTCTCGGGGAGTATCAGCCCCAGCATTTT. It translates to CASSPLGEYQPQHF.

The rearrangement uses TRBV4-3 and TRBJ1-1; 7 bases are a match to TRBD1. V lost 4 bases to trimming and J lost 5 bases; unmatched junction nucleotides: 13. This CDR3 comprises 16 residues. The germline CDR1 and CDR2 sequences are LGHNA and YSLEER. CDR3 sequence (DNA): TGCGCCAGCAGCCCCTTAGCACGGACAGGTATGACTGAAGCTTTCTTT. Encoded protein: CASSPLARTGMTEAFF.

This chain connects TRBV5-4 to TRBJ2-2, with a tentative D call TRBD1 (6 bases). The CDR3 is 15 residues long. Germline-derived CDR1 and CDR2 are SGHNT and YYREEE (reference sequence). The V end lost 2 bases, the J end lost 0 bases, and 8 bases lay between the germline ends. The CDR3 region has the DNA TGTGCCAGCAGCTTCGGACAGACGAACACCGGGGAGCTGTTTTTT. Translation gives CASSFGQTNTGELFF.

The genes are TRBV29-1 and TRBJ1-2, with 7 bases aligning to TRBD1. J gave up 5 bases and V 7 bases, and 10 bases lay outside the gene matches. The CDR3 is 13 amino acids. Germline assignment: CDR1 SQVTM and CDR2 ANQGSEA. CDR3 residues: CSAGTDHRYGYTF. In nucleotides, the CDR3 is TGCAGCGCGGGGACAGATCATCGGTATGGCTACACCTTC.

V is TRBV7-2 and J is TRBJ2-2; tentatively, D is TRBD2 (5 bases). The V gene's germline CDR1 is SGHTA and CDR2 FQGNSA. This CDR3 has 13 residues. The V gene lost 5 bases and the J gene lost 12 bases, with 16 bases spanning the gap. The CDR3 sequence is CASSLRLNWKLFF. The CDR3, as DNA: TGTGCCAGCAGCCTCCGACTAAACTGGAAGCTGTTTTTT. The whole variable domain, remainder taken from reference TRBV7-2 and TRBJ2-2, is GAGVSQSPSNKVTEKGKDVELRCDPISGHTALYWYRQSLGQGLEFLIYFQGNSAPDKSGLPSDRFSAERTGGSVSTLTIQRTQQEDSAVYLCASSLRLNWKLFFGEGSRLTVL.

The CDR3 DNA reads as TGTGCCAGCAGCCTCTTAGCGGGGGTGAGGGATGAGCAGTTCTTC. It is translated as CASSLLAGVRDEQFF. The chain is built from TRBV14 and TRBJ2-1; TRBD2 agrees at 9 bases. Germline V gene lookup returns CDR1 SGHDN and CDR2 FVKESK. The CDR3 runs 15 residues. Germline trimming cut 4 bases from V and 8 bases from J; bases unmatched to any gene: 9.

CDR3 nucleotides: TGTGCCAGTACCCGAACCCCGGGACAGGGATACAATGAGCAGTTCTTC. This gives the protein CASTRTPGQGYNEQFF. The rearrangement uses TRBV19 and TRBJ2-1; 9 bases agree with TRBD1. Trimming cost V 7 bases and J 4 bases; bases outside gene matches: 11. The CDR3 spans 16 residues. Germline V CDR1 and CDR2: LNHDA, SQIVND (reference sequence).

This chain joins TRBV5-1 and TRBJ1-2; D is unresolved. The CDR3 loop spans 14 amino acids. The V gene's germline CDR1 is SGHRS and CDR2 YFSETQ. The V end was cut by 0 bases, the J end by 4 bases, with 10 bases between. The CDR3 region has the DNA TGCGCCAGCAGCTTGGACGCAGGACTCTATGGCTACACCTTC. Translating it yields CASSLDAGLYGYTF.

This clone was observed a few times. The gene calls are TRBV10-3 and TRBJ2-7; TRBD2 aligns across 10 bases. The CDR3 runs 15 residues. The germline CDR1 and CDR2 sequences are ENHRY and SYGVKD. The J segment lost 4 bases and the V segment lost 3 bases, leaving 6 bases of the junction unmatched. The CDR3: CAISDVLAGAYEQYF. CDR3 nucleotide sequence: TGTGCCATCAGTGATGTGCTAGCGGGGGCTTACGAGCAGTACTTC.

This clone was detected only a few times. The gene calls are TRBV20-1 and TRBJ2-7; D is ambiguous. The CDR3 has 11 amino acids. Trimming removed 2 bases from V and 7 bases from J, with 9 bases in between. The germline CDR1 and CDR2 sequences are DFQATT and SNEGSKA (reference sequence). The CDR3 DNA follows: TGCAGTGCTAGACAGGTACAAGAGCAGTACTTC. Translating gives CSARQVQEQYF.

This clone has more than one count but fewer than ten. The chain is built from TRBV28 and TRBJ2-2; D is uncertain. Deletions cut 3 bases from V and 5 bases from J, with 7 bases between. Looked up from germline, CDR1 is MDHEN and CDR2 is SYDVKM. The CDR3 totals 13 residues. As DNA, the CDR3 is TGTGCCAGCAGTTTGGTGGGGACCGGGGAGCTGTTTTTT. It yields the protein CASSLVGTGELFF.

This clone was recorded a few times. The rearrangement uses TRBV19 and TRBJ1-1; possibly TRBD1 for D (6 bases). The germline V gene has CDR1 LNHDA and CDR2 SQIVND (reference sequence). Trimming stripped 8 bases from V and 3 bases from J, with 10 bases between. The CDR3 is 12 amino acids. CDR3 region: CASGGPYTEAFF. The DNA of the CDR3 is TGTGCCAGTGGGGGCCCATACACTGAAGCTTTCTTT. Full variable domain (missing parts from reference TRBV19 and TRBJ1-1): DGGITQSPKYLFRKEGQNVTLSCEQNLNHDAMYWYRQDPGQGLRLIYYSQIVNDFQKGDIAEGYSVSREKKESFPLTVTSAQKNPTAFYLCASGGPYTEAFFGQGTRLTVV.

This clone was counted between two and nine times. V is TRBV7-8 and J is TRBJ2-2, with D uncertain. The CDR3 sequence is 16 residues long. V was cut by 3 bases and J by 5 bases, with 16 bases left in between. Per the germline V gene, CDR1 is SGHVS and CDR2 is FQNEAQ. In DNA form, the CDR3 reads TGTGCCAGCAGCTTGTCTCAGTTTCGAGGAACCGGGGAGCTGTTTTTT. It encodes CASSLSQFRGTGELFF.

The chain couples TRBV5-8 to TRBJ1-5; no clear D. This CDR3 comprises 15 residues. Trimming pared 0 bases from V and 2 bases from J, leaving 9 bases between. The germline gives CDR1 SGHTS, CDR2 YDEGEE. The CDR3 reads CASSLGGMGNQPQHF. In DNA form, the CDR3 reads TGTGCCAGCAGCTTGGGTGGGATGGGCAATCAGCCCCAGCATTTT.

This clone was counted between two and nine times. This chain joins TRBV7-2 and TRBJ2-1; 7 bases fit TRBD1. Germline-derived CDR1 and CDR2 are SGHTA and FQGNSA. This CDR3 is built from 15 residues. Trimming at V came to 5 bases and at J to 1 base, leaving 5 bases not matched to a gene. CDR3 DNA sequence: TGTGCCAGCAGCCCACGGGACAGATCCTACAATGAGCAGTTCTTC. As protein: CASSPRDRSYNEQFF.